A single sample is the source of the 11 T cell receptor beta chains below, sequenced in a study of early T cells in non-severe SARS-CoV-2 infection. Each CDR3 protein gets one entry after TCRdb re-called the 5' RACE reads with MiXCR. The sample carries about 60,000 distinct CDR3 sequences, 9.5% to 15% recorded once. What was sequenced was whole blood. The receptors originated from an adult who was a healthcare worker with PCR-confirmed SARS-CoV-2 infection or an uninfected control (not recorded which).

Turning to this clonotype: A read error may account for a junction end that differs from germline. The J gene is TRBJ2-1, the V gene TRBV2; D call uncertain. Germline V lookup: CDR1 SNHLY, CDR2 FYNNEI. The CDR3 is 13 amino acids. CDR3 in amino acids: CASNEVSYNEQFF. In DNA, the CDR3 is TGTGCCAGCAATGAAGTATCCTACAATGAGCAGTTCTTC.

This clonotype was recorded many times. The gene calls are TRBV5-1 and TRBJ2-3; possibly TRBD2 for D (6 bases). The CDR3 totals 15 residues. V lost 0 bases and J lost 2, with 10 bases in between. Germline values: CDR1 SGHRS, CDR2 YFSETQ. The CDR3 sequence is CASSLARDFTDTQYF. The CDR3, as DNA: TGCGCCAGCAGCTTGGCACGGGACTTCACAGATACGCAGTATTTT.

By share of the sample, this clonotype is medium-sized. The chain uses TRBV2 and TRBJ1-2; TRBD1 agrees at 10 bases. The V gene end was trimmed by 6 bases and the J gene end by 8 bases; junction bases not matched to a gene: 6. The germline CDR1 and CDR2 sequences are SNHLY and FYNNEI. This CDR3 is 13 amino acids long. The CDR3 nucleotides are TGTGCCAGCAGGACAGGGGGCTCCGGCGGCTACACCTTC. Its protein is CASRTGGSGGYTF.

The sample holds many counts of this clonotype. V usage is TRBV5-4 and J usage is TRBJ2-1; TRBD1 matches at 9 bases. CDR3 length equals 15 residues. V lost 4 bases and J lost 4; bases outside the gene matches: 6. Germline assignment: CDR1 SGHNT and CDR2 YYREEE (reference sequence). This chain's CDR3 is CASSPRDRVYNEQFF. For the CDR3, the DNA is TGTGCCAGCAGCCCGAGGGACAGGGTATACAATGAGCAGTTCTTC.

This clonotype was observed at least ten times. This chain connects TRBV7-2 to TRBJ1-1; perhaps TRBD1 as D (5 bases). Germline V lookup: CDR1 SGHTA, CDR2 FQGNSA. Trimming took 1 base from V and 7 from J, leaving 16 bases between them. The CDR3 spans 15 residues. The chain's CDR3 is CASSLGQWQGSEAFF. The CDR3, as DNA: TGTGCCAGCAGCTTAGGGCAGTGGCAGGGCAGTGAAGCTTTCTTT.

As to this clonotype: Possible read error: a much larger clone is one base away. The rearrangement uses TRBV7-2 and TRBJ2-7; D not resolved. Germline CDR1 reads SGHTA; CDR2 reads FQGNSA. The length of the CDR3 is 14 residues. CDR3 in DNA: TGTGCCGGCAGCCGAACAGAGCGAAACTACGAGCAGTACTTC. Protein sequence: CAGSRTERNYEQYF.

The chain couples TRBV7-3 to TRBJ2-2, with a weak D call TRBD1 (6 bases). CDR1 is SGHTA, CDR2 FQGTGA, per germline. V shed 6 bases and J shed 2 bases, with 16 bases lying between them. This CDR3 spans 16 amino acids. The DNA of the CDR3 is TGTGCCAGCAGACTCCGGCCGGGACATAACACCGGGGAGCTGTTTTTT. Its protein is CASRLRPGHNTGELFF.

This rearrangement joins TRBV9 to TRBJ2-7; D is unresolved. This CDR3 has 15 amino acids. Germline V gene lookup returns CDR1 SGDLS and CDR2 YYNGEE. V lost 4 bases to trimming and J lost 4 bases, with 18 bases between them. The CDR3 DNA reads TGTGCCAGCAGCCAAGGTGACACCCAGCCATACGAGCAGTACTTC. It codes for CASSQGDTQPYEQYF.

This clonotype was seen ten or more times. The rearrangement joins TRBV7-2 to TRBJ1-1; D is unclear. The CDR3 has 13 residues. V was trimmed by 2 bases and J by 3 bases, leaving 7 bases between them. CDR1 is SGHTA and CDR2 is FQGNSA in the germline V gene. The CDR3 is CASSLYRYTEAFF. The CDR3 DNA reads TGTGCCAGCAGCTTATACAGATACACTGAAGCTTTCTTT.

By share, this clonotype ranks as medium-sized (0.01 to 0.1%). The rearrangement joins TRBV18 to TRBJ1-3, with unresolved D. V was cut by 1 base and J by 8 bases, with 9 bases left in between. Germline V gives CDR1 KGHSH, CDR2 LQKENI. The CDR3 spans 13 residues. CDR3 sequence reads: CASSPHKEDTIYF. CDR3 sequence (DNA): TGTGCCAGCTCACCACATAAAGAGGACACCATATATTTT.

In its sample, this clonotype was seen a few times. The CDR3 loop reads CASSPGQVQETQYF. The CDR3 nucleotides are TGTGCCAGCTCACCGGGACAGGTACAAGAGACCCAGTACTTC. The chain joins TRBV18 to TRBJ2-5; the match to TRBD1 covers 8 bases. V trimming: 3 bases; J trimming: 2 bases; junction bases outside the gene matches: 2. CDR1 and CDR2 (germline): KGHSH, LQKENI. The CDR3 loop spans 14 amino acids.